The 9 T cell receptor beta chains given below trace back to one sample, sequenced in a study of blood T cell repertoires in COVID-19. TCRdb's copy holds only in-frame clones and misses some; the assay was immunoSEQ multiplex PCR. There are around 110,000 clones in the sample; 84% occur only once, and around 4.2% lies in the top ten. The sample consisted of peripheral blood. The receptor source for this set is a human donor in a cohort sampled during active COVID-19.

The chain employs TRBV19 and TRBJ1-2; possible D gene TRBD1, 5 bases. Germline CDR1 and CDR2: LNHDA and SQIVND (reference sequence). The CDR3 extends over 16 amino acids. Trimming took off 2 bases at V and 1 base at J, with 14 bases between the two ends. The CDR3: CASSIFQLTDNYGYTF. The CDR3 DNA reads TGTGCCAGTAGTATATTCCAGCTGACAGATAACTATGGCTACACCTTC. Supplemented by reference TRBV19 and TRBJ1-2, the full variable domain reads DGGITQSPKYLFRKEGQNVTLSCEQNLNHDAMYWYRQDPGQGLRLIYYSQIVNDFQKGDIAEGYSVSREKKESFPLTVTSAQKNPTAFYLCASSIFQLTDNYGYTFGSGTRLTVV.

The rearrangement joins TRBV14 to TRBJ2-7; D gene ambiguous. The CDR3 spans 14 residues. Germline V gene sequence: CDR1 SGHDN, CDR2 FVKESK. Trimming left V 1 base short and J 2 bases short, with 9 bases between. The CDR3 loop reads CASSQGIHTYEQYF. The CDR3 DNA follows: TGTGCCAGCAGCCAAGGAATTCACACCTACGAGCAGTACTTC.

The chain uses TRBV25-1 and TRBJ2-7; tentative D call: TRBD2 (6 bases). The CDR3 totals 15 residues. V lost 5 bases and J lost 0, with 14 bases in between. From germline, CDR1 is MGHDK and CDR2 SYGVNS. The CDR3 protein is CASSQTGLSSYEQYF. The CDR3 DNA reads as TGTGCCAGCAGTCAAACGGGACTCTCCTCCTACGAGCAGTACTTC.

This clone has only a few counts. CDR3 in amino acids: CASSISGGRFTGELFF. CDR3 coding DNA: TGTGCCAGTAGTATTAGCGGAGGAAGGTTCACCGGGGAGCTGTTTTTT. The chain joins TRBV19 to TRBJ2-2; D perhaps matches TRBD2 (6 bases). V gave up 3 bases and J gave up 4 bases, with 15 bases separating them. The CDR3 totals 16 residues. Germline values: CDR1 LNHDA, CDR2 SQIVND (reference sequence).

In its sample, this clone was seen a few times. The genes are TRBV27 and TRBJ1-2; TRBD1 might be the D (6 bases). The CDR3 contains 15 residues. The germline V and J ends were trimmed by 6 bases and 6 bases, with 20 bases remaining between them. Per germline, CDR1 MNHEY and CDR2 SMNVEV (reference sequence). CDR3 DNA: TGTGCCAGCAGCCGACTTCCCGGGGGGCGGGATGGCTACACCTTC. Its protein product is CASSRLPGGRDGYTF.

The chain recombines TRBV7-6 with TRBJ1-1, with 7 bases identical to TRBD1. CDR1 is SGHVS, CDR2 FNYEAQ, per germline. V trimming: 2 bases; J trimming: 5 bases; junction bases outside the gene matches: 2. There are 13 residues in the CDR3. CDR3 bases: TGTGCCAGCAGCTTACGCAGGGGGACTGAAGCTTTCTTT. This codes for CASSLRRGTEAFF. The entire variable domain, with the rest obtained from reference TRBV7-6 and TRBJ1-1, is as follows: GAGVSQSPRYKVTKRGQDVALRCDPISGHVSLYWYRQALGQGPEFLTYFNYEAQQDKSGLPNDRFSAERPEGSISTLTIQRTEQRDSAMYRCASSLRRGTEAFFGQGTRLTVV.

The chain is built from TRBV4-3 and TRBJ2-3, with 9 bases that match TRBD2. The CDR3 is made up of 13 amino acids. Germline V gives CDR1 LGHNA, CDR2 YSLEER. Trimming removed 0 bases from V and 10 bases from J; junction bases left unmatched: 2. The CDR3 is CASSQDLAGAQYF. The CDR3 DNA reads as TGCGCCAGCAGCCAAGATTTAGCGGGGGCGCAGTATTTT.

This chain connects TRBV3-1 (or the pseudogene TRBV3-2) to TRBJ1-5; D unclear. Trimming left V 2 bases short and J 4 bases short, with 9 bases between. Germline values: CDR1 LGHDT, CDR2 YNNKEL (reference sequence). CDR3 length: 14 residues. The CDR3 DNA follows: TGTGCCAGCAGCCAACAGGTCCAGAATCAGCCCCAGCATTTT. This gives the protein CASSQQVQNQPQHF.

The V and J genes are TRBV29-1 and TRBJ2-7; D may be TRBD2 (5 bases). This CDR3 spans 14 amino acids. The V and J ends lost 7 bases and 5 bases respectively, with 21 bases between them. The germline V gene encodes CDR1 SQVTM and CDR2 ANQGSEA. The CDR3 region is CSATPGVQSNEQYF. CDR3 coding DNA: TGCAGCGCAACACCCGGGGTCCAGAGCAACGAGCAGTACTTC.